This TCR beta chain was profiled in a study of beta chain features in type 1 diabetes. Notes on the study in general: Type 1 diabetes patients had TCRB CDR3s that were shorter (moderately but significantly so) in all four CD4+ subsets.

Of the isolated RNA, all was reverse transcribed, and so the sequenced material was expressed TCRB transcripts. TCRdb keeps only in-frame clones here, not all; method: immunoSEQ multiplex PCR. The sample includes under 300,000 clones, roughly 10% of them seen just once. Deletions cut 5 bases from V and 0 bases from J, with 11 bases between. This CDR3 region has 15 residues. Germline CDR1 is MNHEY and CDR2 is SVGAGI. There are a few counts of this clone. Antigen specificity is unknown. The sequence derives from a man aged 30-40 years with type 1 diabetes. This chain connects TRBV6-5 to TRBJ1-5; possibly TRBD1 for D (6 bases). Sequencing was carried out using naive CD4+ T cells from blood. For the CDR3, the DNA is TGTGCCAGCAGTCGGGTACAGGGTAGCAATCAGCCCCAGCATTTT. It specifies CASSRVQGSNQPQHF.